This T cell receptor beta chain was retrieved from a study of blood T cells in healthy people across ages. Notes on the study in general: Among long-lived donors, naive CD4+ cells were more numerous and diversity higher than in aged donors. Roughly linearly, TCR beta diversity per million T cells fell as age increased.

As concerns this clonotype: Its antigen is undetermined.

The authors ran a second PCR of about 7 to 12 cycles using a sample-barcoded 5' primer and a J-beta primer mix. MiXCR, run by TCRdb on the 5' RACE reads, gives a single entry per CDR3 protein. The sample holds over 1,500,000 distinct CDR3 sequences; about 49% are singletons and the top ten take around 2.1%. V was clipped by 0 bases and J by 4 bases, with 12 bases between them. CDR3 size: 15 residues. The germline V gene has CDR1 LNHNV and CDR2 YYDKDF (reference sequence). This TCR was recovered from a middle-aged woman in good health. This chain connects TRBV15 to TRBJ2-5, with D unclear. Material: blood. CDR3 coding DNA: TGTGCCACCAGCAGAGATCGTGGGATTGCAGAGACCCAGTACTTC. Protein product: CATSRDRGIAETQYF.